This T cell receptor (beta chain) was documented in a study of T cell repertoires in cytomegalovirus infection. Whole-study findings and limits: HLA-C-restricted, CMV-specific TCR beta clonotypes were dominant ex vivo.

Germline loops: CDR1 SSHAT, CDR2 FNYEAQ (reference sequence). The CDR3 has 16 amino acids. This clonotype has only a few counts. What it binds is unknown. Compared with germline, one end of the junction differs, possibly owing to a read error. TCRdb processed the reads anew with MiXCR; each CDR3 protein has one entry. The sample lists around 530,000 distinct CDR3 sequences, about 25% occurring once. The receptor was isolated from a human donor in good health (CMV status not recorded). Some clones in this sample may be carry-over from other donors' samples. Sequenced sample: PBMCs. The chain links TRBV7-7 to TRBJ2-1; TRBD2 aligns across 7 bases. The CDR3 DNA is TGTGCTAGCAGCTTAGGAGTCAGCGGGGCCTACAATGAGCAGTTCTTC. Its translation: CASSLGVSGAYNEQFF.